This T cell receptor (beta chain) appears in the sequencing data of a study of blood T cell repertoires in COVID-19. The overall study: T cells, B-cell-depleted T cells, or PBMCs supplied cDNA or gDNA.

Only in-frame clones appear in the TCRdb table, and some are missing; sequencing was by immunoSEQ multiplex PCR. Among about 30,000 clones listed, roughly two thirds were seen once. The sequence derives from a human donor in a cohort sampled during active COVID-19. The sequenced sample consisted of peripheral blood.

The CDR3 spells CASSPLSYEQYF. The CDR3 DNA reads TGTGCCAGCAGCCCCTTATCCTACGAGCAGTACTTC. The V and J genes are TRBV7-9 and TRBJ2-7; D is unresolved. V was pared by 5 bases and J by 1 base, with 6 bases between. The CDR3 is 12 amino acids. Germline V gives CDR1 SEHNR, CDR2 FQNEAQ (reference sequence).